The 14 T cell receptor beta chains presented below share a single source sample, sequenced in a study of technical replicates of blood from four donors. Assay used: immunoSEQ multiplex PCR; TCRdb lists only in-frame clones, some missing. The sample lists about 94,000 clones; around 95% were seen once. The sequenced material came from T cells isolated from PBMCs. The receptors shown here come from a human donor in good health.

The gene calls are TRBV7-6 and TRBJ1-1; 7 bases fit TRBD1. The length of the CDR3 is 12 residues. V lost 5 bases and J lost 7; bases outside the gene matches: 4. Germline CDR1 SGHVS, CDR2 FNYEAQ. The chain's CDR3 is CASSGRTGEAFF. In DNA, the CDR3 is TGTGCCAGCAGCGGGCGGACAGGTGAAGCTTTCTTT.

V usage is TRBV28 and J usage is TRBJ1-1; 9 bases agree with TRBD1. Per the germline V gene, CDR1 is MDHEN and CDR2 is SYDVKM. With V trimmed by 7 bases and J by 1 base, 10 bases remained unmatched. This CDR3 comprises 16 residues. CDR3 coding DNA: TGTGCCAGCATACAGGGGGCTGGGATTGAGAACACTGAAGCTTTCTTT. It codes for CASIQGAGIENTEAFF.

The chain links TRBV4-1 to TRBJ1-4; 7 bases fit TRBD1. The V gene's germline CDR1 is MGHRA and CDR2 YSYEKL. V trimming: 6 bases; J trimming: 8 bases; junction bases outside the gene matches: 12. The CDR3 is 15 amino acids. The CDR3 DNA sequence: TGCGCCAGCAGGCCAACAGGGGTTGTTTACGAAAAACTGTTTTTT. Encoded protein: CASRPTGVVYEKLFF.

The rearrangement uses TRBV9 and TRBJ2-3; TRBD2 aligns across 8 bases. Germline V gives CDR1 SGDLS, CDR2 YYNGEE. The CDR3 spans 14 residues. The V segment lost 7 bases and the J segment 1 base; nucleotides outside the gene matches: 5. The CDR3 DNA reads as TGTGCCAGCGGAATTAGCGGGGGCACAGATACGCAGTATTTT. Protein: CASGISGGTDTQYF.

The chain uses TRBV10-3 and TRBJ2-1; TRBD2 matches 7 bases. The junction had 14 bases not matched to a gene; V was cut back by 1 base and J by 5 bases. Germline loops: CDR1 ENHRY, CDR2 SYGVKD. The length of the CDR3 is 18 residues. The DNA for the CDR3 is TGTGCCATCAGTGAGTTCGTTCTGGCGGGAGCACGGGACAATGAGCAGTTCTTC. Encoded protein: CAISEFVLAGARDNEQFF.

The V and J genes are TRBV19 and TRBJ1-6; TRBD1 is a possible D gene (5 bases). CDR3 length equals 13 residues. Germline V lookup: CDR1 LNHDA, CDR2 SQIVND (reference sequence). V lost 5 bases, J lost 13 bases, and 15 bases lay in between. The chain's CDR3 is CASSRQGTSPLHF. CDR3 nucleotides: TGTGCCAGTAGTCGGCAGGGAACTTCTCCCCTCCACTTT.

The rearrangement joins TRBV5-1 to TRBJ2-7; 7 nucleotides agree with TRBD2. The CDR3 runs to 13 residues. V trimming: 1 base; J trimming: 6 bases; junction bases outside the gene matches: 4. Per the germline V gene, CDR1 is SGHRS and CDR2 is YFSETQ. CDR3 DNA: TGCGCCAGCAGCTTGTGGAGCGGGATCGAGCAGTACTTC. Translating gives CASSLWSGIEQYF.

The V and J genes are TRBV5-1 and TRBJ2-2, with 10 bases aligning to TRBD1. Per the germline V gene, CDR1 is SGHRS and CDR2 is YFSETQ. The trim removed 0 bases at V and 3 bases at J, leaving 2 bases unmatched. CDR3 size: 16 residues. The CDR3 loop is CASSLADRGYTGELFF. The CDR3 bases are TGCGCCAGCAGCTTGGCGGACAGGGGGTACACCGGGGAGCTGTTTTTT.

The chain carries TRBV27 and TRBJ2-5, with 8 bases that match TRBD1. Per germline, CDR1 MNHEY and CDR2 SMNVEV (reference sequence). V trimming: 5 bases; J trimming: 5 bases; junction bases outside the gene matches: 13. This CDR3 comprises 16 residues. Written as DNA, the CDR3 is TGTGCCAGCAGTCCCGGAGACAGGGGAAGGGCGGAGACCCAGTACTTC. This codes for CASSPGDRGRAETQYF.

The chain recombines TRBV13 with TRBJ1-2; 7 bases are shared with TRBD1. The germline CDR1 and CDR2 sequences are PRHDT and FYEKMQ (reference sequence). The junction had 6 bases not matched to a gene; V was cut back by 5 bases and J by 6 bases. The CDR3 contains 13 residues. The CDR3 DNA reads TGTGCCAGCAGCACACCGACAGGGAATGGCTACACCTTC. Its protein product is CASSTPTGNGYTF. The whole variable domain, filled in from reference TRBV13 and TRBJ1-2, reads AAGVIQSPRHLIKEKRETATLKCYPIPRHDTVYWYQQGPGQDPQFLISFYEKMQSDKGSIPDRFSAQQFSDYHSELNMSSLELGDSALYFCASSTPTGNGYTFGSGTRLTVV.

The genes are TRBV11-2 and TRBJ1-1; TRBD1 agrees at 8 bases. The V gene end was trimmed by 5 bases and the J gene end by 3 bases; junction bases not matched to a gene: 5. The CDR3 totals 14 residues. Per germline, CDR1 SGHAT and CDR2 FQNNGV. The DNA of the CDR3 is TGTGCCAGCAGCCCGAGACAGGGGCACACTGAAGCTTTCTTT. Its protein is CASSPRQGHTEAFF.

This clone was seen a few times. The V gene is TRBV2, the J gene TRBJ1-1, with TRBD1 identical over 7 bases. Trimming at V came to 7 bases and at J to 1 base, leaving 9 bases not matched to a gene. The CDR3 spans 15 residues. Per germline, CDR1 SNHLY and CDR2 FYNNEI. The CDR3 reads CASTFSGGKNTEAFF. The CDR3 DNA sequence: TGTGCCAGCACCTTTTCAGGGGGGAAGAACACTGAAGCTTTCTTT.

CDR3 nucleotide sequence: TGTGCCAGCAGTTTAGGAGAGAACACTGAAGCTTTCTTT. This gives the protein CASSLGENTEAFF. V and J are TRBV28 and TRBJ1-1, with D unclear. The CDR3 has 13 amino acids. V was trimmed by 2 bases and J by 1 base, leaving 5 bases between them. Germline CDR1 is MDHEN and CDR2 is SYDVKM.

This clone was found once. V usage is TRBV5-4 and J usage is TRBJ2-2, with a tentative D call TRBD2 (5 bases). CDR1 SGHNT and CDR2 YYREEE come from the germline V gene (reference sequence). The CDR3 has 15 residues. V gave up 4 bases and J gave up 9 bases, with 19 bases separating them. Here the CDR3 reads CASSQYQDPDWELFF. Written as DNA, the CDR3 is TGTGCCAGCAGCCAATATCAGGACCCGGACTGGGAGCTGTTTTTT.